The rows below give T cell receptor beta chains drawn from one sample of a study of T cell responses to AZD1222 COVID-19 vaccine. Some clones are missing from TCRdb's copy, which holds only in-frame ones; the method was immunoSEQ multiplex PCR. Counted here are roughly 100,000 clones, 82% occurring once; the ten biggest clones make up 4.5% to 6%. This specimen was peripheral blood, taken on day 0 of AZD1222 vaccination. Every receptor here comes from an adult in good health. The CDR3 runs from the conserved cysteine through the conserved F or W. The order of the fields is D gene, J gene, CDR3 length, V gene, clone size, CDR3 DNA, CDR3 protein. A D gene is named only where the DNA matches it firmly. Expanded clones are given a class, and other clones once, few, many or no size at all.

>TRBD1|TRBJ1-2|15|TRBV7-9|NA
TGTGCCAGCAGACAGGACAGGGCCCATAACTATGGCTACACCTTC
CASRQDRAHNYGYTF
>TRBD1|TRBJ1-1|13|TRBV12-3/TRBV12-4|once
TGTGCCAGCAATCTGGGACAGGGCACTGAAGCTTTCTTT
CASNLGQGTEAFF
>NA|TRBJ2-2|17|TRBV7-9|few
TGTGCCAGCAGCTTAGATCACGGCGCTCGAGGCACCGGGGAGCTGTTTTTT
CASSLDHGARGTGELFF
>NA|TRBJ2-1|11|TRBV7-9|few
TGTGCCAGCAGCTTAGTTAATGAGCAGTTCTTC
CASSLVNEQFF
>NA|TRBJ2-1|16|TRBV4-3|NA
TGCGCCAGCAGCCAAGGGGCCGGACGGACCTACAATGAGCAGTTCTTC
CASSQGAGRTYNEQFF
>NA|TRBJ2-4|13|TRBV29-1|NA
TGCAGCGTCCCAGACGGGGAGGTCAACATTCAGTACTTC
CSVPDGEVNIQYF
>TRBD2|TRBJ2-3|16|TRBV6-5|once
TGTGCCAGCAGTTACTTGGGCGGGGGGAGCACAGATACGCAGTATTTT
CASSYLGGGSTDTQYF
>NA|TRBJ1-3|15|TRBV7-2|NA
TGTGCCAGCAGCGCCAAGTCAGGTCCTGGAAACACCATATATTTT
CASSAKSGPGNTIYF
>TRBD1|TRBJ1-2|13|TRBV19|NA
TGTGCCAGTAGCCGGGACAGGTACTATGGCTACACCTTC
CASSRDRYYGYTF
>NA|TRBJ2-5|11|TRBV3-1/TRBV3-2|NA
TGTGCCAGCAGCACACAAGAGACCCAGTACTTC
CASSTQETQYF
>TRBD2|TRBJ2-2|16|TRBV9|NA
TGTGCCAGCAGCGTAGGACTAGCGGGGGTCACCGGGGAGCTGTTTTTT
CASSVGLAGVTGELFF
>NA|TRBJ1-3|17|TRBV21-1|NA
TGTGCCAGCAGCAAAGGGACAGGAGGTCCATCCGGAAACACCATATATTTT
CASSKGTGGPSGNTIYF
>TRBD1|TRBJ2-5|17|TRBV12-5|NA
TGTGCTAGTGGTTTGGGGCTGTGGGGACAGGGAGAAGAGACCCAGTACTTC
CASGLGLWGQGEETQYF
>NA|TRBJ1-3|15|TRBV18|NA
TGTGCCAGCTCACCTCAAACGACCTCTGGAAACACCATATATTTT
CASSPQTTSGNTIYF
>NA|TRBJ2-6|15|TRBV6-5|NA
TGTGCCAGCAGCCTCCTAGATTCTGGGGCCAACGTCCTGACTTTC
CASSLLDSGANVLTF
>NA|TRBJ2-2|13|TRBV7-2|NA
TGTGCCAGCAGCTCCGCCGCCACCGGGGAGCTGTTTTTT
CASSSAATGELFF
>TRBD1|TRBJ1-2|13|TRBV27|once
TGTGCCAGCAGTTTAACAGGGGGTAACGGCTACACCTTC
CASSLTGGNGYTF
>NA|TRBJ2-7|15|TRBV7-2|NA
TGTGCCAGCAGCTTAAATTCGGGACTCCCCTACGAGCAGTACTTC
CASSLNSGLPYEQYF
>NA|TRBJ2-7|11|TRBV25-1|NA
TGTGCCAGCAGACAGCTCTACGAGCAGTACTTC
CASRQLYEQYF
>NA|TRBJ2-7|16|TRBV4-1|NA
TGCGCCAGCAGCCAAGATCGCGCGGGGTTCTCCTACGAGCAGTACTTC
CASSQDRAGFSYEQYF
>TRBD1|TRBJ1-6|15|TRBV10-3|NA
TGTGCCATCAGTGCCTCCGGGACAGGGGAATCACCCCTCCACTTT
CAISASGTGESPLHF
>NA|TRBJ1-5|13|TRBV5-4|once
TGTGCCAGCAGCCTGGACAGCTATCAGCCCCAGCATTTT
CASSLDSYQPQHF
>NA|TRBJ2-2|19|TRBV7-2|NA
TGTGCCAGCAGCGGAACCCGGGCGTTCCGGACAATTAACACCGGGGAGCTGTTTTTT
CASSGTRAFRTINTGELFF
>NA|TRBJ1-2|11|TRBV19|NA
TGTGCCAGTTCACAGGGTTATGGCTACACCTTC
CASSQGYGYTF
>TRBD1|TRBJ1-1|15|TRBV18|NA
TGTGCCAGCTCCCTGGGGGGACAGGAGAACACTGAAGCTTTCTTT
CASSLGGQENTEAFF
>NA|TRBJ1-2|13|TRBV12-3/TRBV12-4|NA
TGTGCCAGCAGTTTAGCTGGTAACTATGGCTACACCTTC
CASSLAGNYGYTF
>TRBD2|TRBJ2-1|15|TRBV11-2|NA
TGTGCCAGCAGCTGGACTAGCGGGGGGGCGAATGAGCAGTTCTTC
CASSWTSGGANEQFF
>TRBD1|TRBJ1-6|14|TRBV3-1/TRBV3-2|once
TGTGCCAGCAGCCAAGGACAGGGTGGCTCACCCCTCCACTTT
CASSQGQGGSPLHF
>NA|TRBJ1-4|11|TRBV19|NA
TGTGCCAGTATGAAGAATGAAAAACTGTTTTTT
CASMKNEKLFF
>NA|TRBJ2-1|11|TRBV20-1|NA
TGCAGTGCTAGAGATTTTAATGAGCAGTTCTTC
CSARDFNEQFF
>NA|TRBJ2-3|13|TRBV7-7|NA
TGTGCTAGCAGCTTAGCCGGGGCCGATACGCAGTATTTT
CASSLAGADTQYF
>NA|TRBJ2-2|14|TRBV3-1/TRBV3-2|few
TGTGCCAGCAGCCAATCACCGGGGGCCGGGGAGCTGTTTTTT
CASSQSPGAGELFF